This is a list of T cell receptor beta chains from one sample in a study of T cell changes during pregnancy in multiple sclerosis. Only in-frame clones appear in the TCRdb table, and some are missing; sequencing was by immunoSEQ multiplex PCR. Of about 60,000 clones listed, 80% to 95% are singletons. This specimen consisted of peripheral blood, obtained in the first trimester of pregnancy. The receptors originated from a female donor with multiple sclerosis, enrolled in a pregnancy study. Each CDR3 is given with its conserved first and last residue. D genes are given only for firm matches. Clone size appears in some rows only: once, few, many, or a class for an expanded clone.

J: TRBJ1-1
D: TRBD1
size: .
V: TRBV7-2
CDR3: CASSFRTGLGTEAFF
DNA: TGTGCCAGCAGCTTCAGGACAGGCCTGGGAACTGAAGCTTTCTTT

J: TRBJ1-3
D: .
size: .
V: TRBV5-1
CDR3: CASSLELSGNTIYF
DNA: TGCGCCAGCAGCTTGGAACTCTCTGGAAACACCATATATTTT

J: TRBJ2-3
D: TRBD2
size: .
V: TRBV27
CDR3: CASSKSSGEPSTDTQYF
DNA: TGTGCCAGCAGTAAGTCTAGCGGGGAACCTAGCACAGATACGCAGTATTTT

J: TRBJ1-5
D: TRBD1
size: once
V: TRBV18
CDR3: CASSPTGVSNQPQHF
DNA: TGTGCCAGCTCACCGACAGGGGTCAGCAATCAGCCCCAGCATTTT

J: TRBJ2-1
D: .
size: .
V: TRBV19
CDR3: CASSIRGGEQFF
DNA: TGTGCCAGTAGTATCAGGGGAGGGGAGCAGTTCTTC

J: TRBJ1-2
D: .
size: .
V: TRBV2
CDR3: CASGKVEGGDGYTF
DNA: TGTGCCAGCGGAAAGGTGGAGGGGGGGGATGGCTACACCTTC

J: TRBJ1-1
D: .
size: .
V: TRBV7-9
CDR3: CASSFSRGTEAFF
DNA: TGTGCCAGCAGCTTCTCACGGGGCACTGAAGCTTTCTTT

J: TRBJ1-4
D: TRBD1
size: .
V: TRBV30
CDR3: CAWSGAGTGGEKLFF
DNA: TGTGCCTGGAGTGGGGCCGGGACAGGGGGCGAAAAACTGTTTTTT

J: TRBJ2-3
D: .
size: .
V: TRBV6-5
CDR3: CASRPAGIGTDTQYF
DNA: TGTGCCAGCCGGCCCGCGGGGATTGGCACAGATACGCAGTATTTT

J: TRBJ2-3
D: TRBD1
size: .
V: TRBV10-3
CDR3: CAISTWDREADTQYF
DNA: TGTGCCATCAGTACATGGGACAGGGAGGCAGATACGCAGTATTTT

J: TRBJ2-2
D: .
size: once
V: TRBV6-5
CDR3: CASSLEGDTGELFF
DNA: TGTGCCAGCAGCCTAGAGGGGGACACCGGGGAGCTGTTTTTT

J: TRBJ2-1
D: .
size: .
V: TRBV5-4
CDR3: CASSSNTETNNEQFF
DNA: TGTGCCAGCAGCTCCAACACCGAGACAAACAATGAGCAGTTCTTC

J: TRBJ2-7
D: TRBD1
size: .
V: TRBV4-2
CDR3: CASSLVIGQGAYEQYF
DNA: TGTGCCAGCAGCCTCGTCATCGGGCAGGGGGCGTACGAGCAGTACTTC

J: TRBJ2-7
D: TRBD1
size: once
V: TRBV5-4
CDR3: CASSLLGQGTEQYF
DNA: TGTGCCAGCAGCTTGCTGGGACAGGGTACCGAGCAGTACTTC

J: TRBJ1-6
D: .
size: .
V: TRBV7-2
CDR3: CASSLGIQGMSLHF
DNA: TGTGCCAGCAGCTTAGGAATCCAGGGGATGTCCCTCCACTTT

J: TRBJ2-1
D: TRBD1
size: .
V: TRBV2
CDR3: CASSDQQGGKFF
DNA: TGTGCCAGCAGTGACCAACAGGGGGGCAAGTTCTTC

J: TRBJ2-5
D: .
size: .
V: TRBV23-1
CDR3: CASSQTTGRQTQYF
DNA: TGCGCCAGCAGTCAAACGACAGGGAGGCAGACCCAGTACTTC

J: TRBJ2-7
D: .
size: .
V: TRBV27
CDR3: CASRRGTVSYEQYF
DNA: TGTGCCAGCAGACGCGGGACGGTCTCCTACGAGCAGTACTTC

J: TRBJ2-1
D: .
size: .
V: TRBV9
CDR3: CASSGVDFRGGSYNEQFF
DNA: TGTGCCAGCAGCGGGGTCGACTTCCGGGGAGGCTCCTACAATGAGCAGTTCTTC

J: TRBJ1-2
D: .
size: .
V: TRBV5-4
CDR3: CASSLEGTPNYGYTF
DNA: TGTGCCAGCAGCTTGGAGGGGACACCGAACTATGGCTACACCTTC

J: TRBJ1-2
D: TRBD1
size: .
V: TRBV15
CDR3: CATSRTGDYGYTF
DNA: TGTGCCACCAGCAGAACAGGGGACTATGGCTACACCTTC

J: TRBJ2-1
D: .
size: .
V: TRBV11-2
CDR3: CASSSAPGFVGEEQFF
DNA: TGTGCCAGCAGCTCCGCCCCCGGGTTCGTCGGGGAAGAGCAGTTCTTC

J: TRBJ2-3
D: TRBD1
size: .
V: TRBV5-4
CDR3: CASSLAGDRVPDTQYF
DNA: TGTGCCAGCAGCTTGGCCGGGGACAGGGTGCCCGATACGCAGTATTTT

J: TRBJ1-1
D: .
size: .
V: TRBV6-1
CDR3: CASSAQKTNGRVTEAFF
DNA: TGTGCCAGCAGTGCTCAAAAAACCAACGGTCGGGTTACTGAAGCTTTCTTT

J: TRBJ1-2
D: .
size: .
V: TRBV27
CDR3: CASSTGLHYGYTF
DNA: TGTGCCAGCAGTACAGGGCTTCACTATGGCTACACCTTC

J: TRBJ2-1
D: TRBD2
size: .
V: TRBV4-2
CDR3: CASSPERGGYEQFF
DNA: TGTGCCAGCAGCCCCGAGCGGGGGGGTTATGAGCAGTTCTTC

J: TRBJ1-3
D: .
size: .
V: TRBV30
CDR3: CAWTPGFSGNTIYF
DNA: TGTGCCTGGACCCCGGGGTTCTCTGGAAACACCATATATTTT

J: TRBJ2-3
D: TRBD2
size: .
V: TRBV30
CDR3: CAWSVGGNPLTDTQYF
DNA: TGTGCCTGGAGTGTCGGGGGGAACCCCCTCACAGATACGCAGTATTTT

J: TRBJ2-1
D: TRBD1
size: .
V: TRBV19
CDR3: CASSNPGQRLNEQFF
DNA: TGTGCCAGTAGTAATCCGGGACAGCGACTCAATGAGCAGTTCTTC